The 14 T cell receptor beta chains presented below share a single source sample, sequenced in a study of T cells in Graves' hyperthyroidism and ophthalmopathy. From RNA transcripts, TCR beta CDR3 regions were amplified. HTBI primers drove first-round RT-PCR of the TCR CDR3. One entry per CDR3 protein results from TCRdb running MiXCR on the multiplex PCR reads. Among 650,000 to 800,000 distinct CDR3 sequences listed, 40% to 55% were seen once. The source material was peripheral blood or thyroid tissue (not recorded which). These receptors were taken from an adult man with Graves' disease, either hyperthyroidism or ophthalmopathy (not recorded which).

This chain joins TRBV10-3 and TRBJ2-5; 7 nucleotides agree with TRBD1. Per germline, CDR1 ENHRY and CDR2 SYGVKD. Unmatched junction bases numbered 5, after V lost 2 bases and J lost 5 bases. The CDR3 is made up of 14 amino acids. In DNA form, the CDR3 reads TGTGCCATCAGTGAGGACAGGGTTTCGGAGACCCAGTACTTC. It codes for CAISEDRVSETQYF.

This chain uses TRBV19 with TRBJ2-2; weak D call: TRBD2 (6 bases). This CDR3 has 15 residues. V was shortened by 3 bases and J by 2 bases, with 10 bases between the two germline ends. The V gene's germline CDR1 is LNHDA and CDR2 SQIVND (reference sequence). The CDR3 bases are TGTGCCAGTAGTATTGGAGGGGCCAACACCGGGGAGCTGTTTTTT. It codes for CASSIGGANTGELFF.

With respect to this clonotype: This may be a read error, as it is one base from a much larger clone. The V call is TRBV2, the J call TRBJ1-1, with no clear D. The CDR3 covers 11 residues. Per the germline V gene, CDR1 is SNHLY and CDR2 is FYNNEI. Between the trimmed V and J ends, which lost 7 bases and 6 bases, there was a span of 9 bases. The CDR3 region has the DNA TGTGCCAGCAAAGACGGGGCTGAAGCTTTCTTT. This sequence encodes CASKDGAEAFF.

The chain combines TRBV29-1 with TRBJ1-2, with D maybe TRBD1 (6 bases). The CDR3 runs 13 residues. Germline-derived CDR1 and CDR2 are SQVTM and ANQGSEA. V was trimmed by 0 bases and J by 5 bases, leaving 10 bases between them. The CDR3 DNA reads TGCAGCGTTGAAGATCGTACAGGGTATGGCTACACCTTC. Translating gives CSVEDRTGYGYTF.

The chain links TRBV2 to TRBJ1-2, with D maybe TRBD1 (6 bases). The CDR3 extends over 13 amino acids. Trimming shortened V by 6 bases and J by 6 bases, and 14 bases separated the two germline ends. Per the germline V gene, CDR1 is SNHLY and CDR2 is FYNNEI. CDR3 residues: CASSVARGDGYTF. The CDR3 region has the DNA TGTGCCAGCAGCGTGGCAAGGGGGGATGGCTACACCTTC. Based on the CDR3 plus reference TRBV2 and TRBJ1-2, the full variable domain is EPEVTQTPSHQVTQMGQEVILRCVPISNHLYFYWYRQILGQKVEFLVSFYNNEISEKSEIFDDQFSVERPDGSNFTLKIRSTKLEDSAMYFCASSVARGDGYTFGSGTRLTVV.

This clonotype was detected ten times or more. This chain uses TRBV20-1 with TRBJ1-1, with D unclear. The CDR3 has 10 amino acids. The V gene lost 3 bases and the J gene lost 5 bases, with 4 bases spanning the gap. In germline, CDR1 is DFQATT, CDR2 SNEGSKA (reference sequence). The CDR3 protein is CSARGTEAFF. CDR3 DNA sequence: TGCAGTGCTAGGGGGACTGAAGCTTTCTTT.

This clonotype was seen more than once but under ten times. The chain links TRBV12-3 or TRBV12-4 to TRBJ1-5, with D tentatively TRBD1 (5 bases). This CDR3 is 16 amino acids long. The CDR3 region has the DNA TGTGCTAGAGATCCCGGACAACCTTTTAGCAATCAGCCCCAGCATTTT. Amino acids: CARDPGQPFSNQPQHF.

This clonotype was observed a handful of times. CDR3 in DNA: TGCAGTGCTAGACAGGACGCTAACTATGGCTACACCTTC. Encoded protein: CSARQDANYGYTF. The chain uses TRBV20-1 and TRBJ1-2, with D unresolved. The CDR3 runs to 13 residues. The V gene's germline CDR1 is DFQATT and CDR2 SNEGSKA (reference sequence). V was clipped by 2 bases and J by 0 bases, with 7 bases between them.

The rearrangement uses TRBV29-1 and TRBJ1-2, with unresolved D. Germline CDR1 is SQVTM and CDR2 is ANQGSEA. This CDR3 spans 13 amino acids. Trimming pared 3 bases from V and 7 bases from J, leaving 15 bases between. Here the CDR3 DNA reads TGCAGCGTTGACCGGGGAGTGGGCGGTGGCTACACCTTC. This encodes CSVDRGVGGGYTF.

This clonotype appeared many times. The chain has TRBV7-9 and TRBJ1-2; D ambiguous. The germline gives CDR1 SEHNR, CDR2 FQNEAQ (reference sequence). Trimming stripped 3 bases from V and 8 bases from J, with 16 bases between. The CDR3 covers 14 residues. The CDR3 DNA reads as TGTGCCAGCAGCTTCTGGTCCGGGGAGTACGGCTACACCTTC. It specifies CASSFWSGEYGYTF. Drawing the rest from reference TRBV7-9 and TRBJ1-2, the complete variable domain is DTGVSQNPRHKITKRGQNVTFRCDPISEHNRLYWYRQTLGQGPEFLTYFQNEAQLEKSRLLSDRFSAERPKGSFSTLEIQRTEQGDSAMYLCASSFWSGEYGYTFGSGTRLTVV.

About this clonotype itself: The CDR3 ends on some other residue instead of the conserved phenylalanine or tryptophan, so this is likely a read error. The V call is TRBV2, the J call TRBJ1-1; tentatively, D is TRBD1 (5 bases). This CDR3 is 17 amino acids long. V was trimmed by 4 bases and J by 0 bases, leaving 18 bases between them. From germline, CDR1 is SNHLY and CDR2 FYNNEI. The CDR3 DNA sequence: TGTGCCAGCAGTGGGTCTAGAGGGACTAACCTGAACACTGAAGCTTTCTCT. Its protein is CASSGSRGTNLNTEAFS.

The CDR3 sequence: CASSFGARTEAFF. The CDR3 DNA follows: TGTGCCAGCAGCTTTGGGGCTCGTACTGAAGCTTTCTTT. The gene calls are TRBV5-5 and TRBJ1-1, with a possible D match to TRBD1 (5 bases). Germline V lookup: CDR1 SGHKS, CDR2 YYEKEE (reference sequence). V dropped 2 bases and J dropped 5 bases, with 10 bases sitting between them. This CDR3 is built from 13 residues.

This rearrangement joins TRBV12-3 or TRBV12-4 to TRBJ1-2; D is possibly TRBD1 (5 bases). CDR3 length: 13 residues. V lost 8 bases and J lost 8, with 18 bases in between. The CDR3 loop reads CASQTTAGNGYTF. The DNA for the CDR3 is TGTGCCAGCCAAACCACTGCAGGGAACGGCTACACCTTC.

This clonotype showed up just a few times. V gene TRBV14 combines with J gene TRBJ2-7, with 8 bases matching TRBD2. Germline lookup yields CDR1 SGHDN and CDR2 FVKESK. V shed 0 bases and J 6 bases; nucleotides not matched to a gene: 7. There are 15 residues in the CDR3. Here the CDR3 DNA reads TGTGCCAGCAGCCAAGAGTCGGGAGGGCCTGTCGAGCAGTACTTC. Translated: CASSQESGGPVEQYF.